The rows below give T cell receptor beta chains drawn from one sample of a study of blood T cell repertoires in COVID-19. Produced via immunoSEQ multiplex PCR; TCRdb's table is partial and in-frame only. The data contain 250,000 to 350,000 clones, 90% of them seen just once; the ten biggest clones take up 2% to 3%. Sequencing was performed on PBMCs or T cells enriched from blood (not recorded which). The receptors here all came from a man aged 60 to 69 who had recovered from COVID-19. Each CDR3 is given with its conserved first and last residue. D genes are given only for firm matches. Clone sizes are given selectively: once, few, many, or a class where the clone is expanded.

TRBJ1-1 | - | TRBV7-9 | - | CASSLGALNTEAFF | TGTGCCAGCAGCCTAGGGGCGTTAAACACTGAAGCTTTCTTT
TRBJ2-3 | - | TRBV6-1 | - | CASREGSGWDTQYF | TGTGCCAGCAGGGAAGGGTCAGGGTGGGATACGCAGTATTTT
TRBJ2-1 | TRBD2 | TRBV6-5 | - | CASILLAGGPGEQFF | TGTGCCAGCATCCTACTAGCGGGAGGGCCCGGAGAGCAGTTCTTC
TRBJ2-6 | TRBD1 | TRBV7-3 | - | CASSFLTGVGTGANVLTF | TGTGCCAGCAGCTTTTTAACAGGGGTGGGGACTGGGGCCAACGTCCTGACTTTC
TRBJ1-5 | TRBD1 | TRBV28 | - | CASRDRGNQPQHF | TGTGCCAGCAGGGACAGGGGCAATCAGCCCCAGCATTTT
TRBJ2-7 | - | TRBV5-5 | - | CASSWGVSYEQYF | TGTGCCAGCAGTTGGGGGGTTTCCTACGAGCAGTACTTC
TRBJ2-3 | - | TRBV4-2 | - | CASSQGEVFTDTQYF | TGTGCCAGCAGCCAAGGGGAGGTCTTCACAGATACGCAGTATTTT
TRBJ2-1 | - | TRBV12-2 | - | CASRLDSGRCYEQFF | TGTGCAAGTCGCTTAGATAGCGGGAGATGCTATGAGCAGTTCTTC
TRBJ2-3 | TRBD2 | TRBV3-1/TRBV3-2 | - | CASSQEGGVAGGPADTQYF | TGTGCCAGCAGCCAAGAGGGCGGAGTAGCGGGAGGGCCGGCAGATACGCAGTATTTT
TRBJ1-1 | - | TRBV5-8 | - | CASSRRVGNTEAFF | TGTGCCAGCAGCAGGAGGGTGGGGAACACTGAAGCTTTCTTT
TRBJ2-2 | - | TRBV2 | - | CASSATGPDTGELFF | TGTGCCAGCAGCGCTACAGGACCTGACACCGGGGAGCTGTTTTTT
TRBJ2-7 | - | TRBV27 | - | CASSTIQGTTPYEQYF | TGTGCCAGCAGTACAATACAGGGTACTACTCCCTACGAGCAGTACTTC
TRBJ2-6 | - | TRBV5-1 | once | CASTRGSGANVLTF | TGCGCCAGCACTCGGGGCTCTGGGGCCAACGTCCTGACTTTC
TRBJ2-1 | TRBD2 | TRBV5-1 | - | CASSLTSGRDNEQFF | TGCGCCAGCAGCCTTACTAGCGGGAGGGACAATGAGCAGTTCTTC
TRBJ2-6 | - | TRBV9 | - | CASSPRPGSSGANVLTF | TGTGCCAGCAGCCCTAGACCGGGGAGCTCTGGGGCCAACGTCCTGACTTTC
TRBJ2-3 | TRBD2 | TRBV2 | - | CASSERASGGVDTQYF | TGTGCCAGCAGTGAGAGGGCTAGCGGGGGGGTAGATACGCAGTATTTT
TRBJ2-6 | TRBD2 | TRBV19 | - | CASSMWRGSGANVLTF | TGTGCCAGTAGTATGTGGCGGGGGTCTGGGGCCAACGTCCTGACTTTC
TRBJ1-4 | - | TRBV5-1 | - | CASSLRATNEKLFF | TGCGCCAGCAGCCTACGTGCAACTAATGAAAAACTGTTTTTT
TRBJ1-4 | TRBD1 | TRBV2 | - | CASSEGGTGEKLFF | TGTGCCAGCAGTGAAGGGGGGACAGGTGAAAAACTGTTTTTT
TRBJ1-2 | - | TRBV5-1 | - | CASSLEVRDAPYGYTF | TGCGCCAGCAGCTTGGAGGTGCGGGACGCACCTTATGGCTACACCTTC
TRBJ2-3 | TRBD1 | TRBV27 | - | CASSRDREVDTQYF | TGTGCCAGCAGCCGGGACAGGGAGGTTGATACGCAGTATTTT
TRBJ1-2 | - | TRBV19 | - | CASSQGGGYTF | TGTGCCAGTAGCCAGGGTGGTGGCTACACCTTC
TRBJ1-6 | TRBD1 | TRBV28 | - | CASSKAGGSYNSPLHF | TGTGCCAGCAGTAAAGCAGGGGGCTCCTATAATTCACCCCTCCACTTT
TRBJ2-1 | - | TRBV2 | once | CASSNYEQFF | TGTGCCAGCAGTAACTATGAGCAGTTCTTC
TRBJ1-4 | - | TRBV7-9 | - | CASSLAGYGLFF | TGTGCCAGCAGCTTGGCGGGGTATGGTCTGTTTTTT
TRBJ2-1 | - | TRBV13 | - | CASSLGPHWQGGGYNEQFF | TGTGCCAGCAGCTTAGGCCCCCACTGGCAGGGAGGCGGGTACAATGAGCAGTTCTTC
TRBJ2-3 | - | TRBV7-2 | - | CASSLAWGGTDTQYF | TGTGCCAGCAGCTTAGCGTGGGGGGGCACAGATACGCAGTATTTT
TRBJ1-2 | - | TRBV7-9 | few | CASSIQGGFNYGYTF | TGTGCCAGCAGCATCCAGGGCGGTTTCAACTATGGCTACACCTTC
TRBJ2-2 | TRBD2 | TRBV3-1/TRBV3-2 | - | CASSLFGAGGRELFF | TGTGCCAGCAGTCTCTTTGGAGCGGGGGGCCGGGAGCTGTTTTTT
TRBJ1-3 | TRBD1 | TRBV5-1 | - | CASSPGTGVSGNTIYF | TGCGCCAGCAGCCCAGGGACAGGGGTTTCTGGAAACACCATATATTTT
TRBJ2-7 | - | TRBV7-6 | - | CASRQTGGEAYEQYF | TGTGCCAGCAGGCAAACAGGGGGGGAGGCCTACGAGCAGTACTTC
TRBJ1-6 | - | TRBV30 | - | CAWSDSVSSYNSPLHF | TGTGCCTGGAGTGACAGTGTAAGCTCCTATAATTCACCCCTCCACTTT
TRBJ1-3 | - | TRBV30 | - | CAWSTGSSGNTIYF | TGTGCCTGGAGCACAGGGTCCTCTGGAAACACCATATATTTT
TRBJ2-1 | TRBD2 | TRBV20-1 | - | CSASGGLAGPREQFF | TGCAGTGCTAGTGGGGGACTAGCGGGCCCTCGAGAGCAGTTCTTC
TRBJ1-2 | - | TRBV5-4 | - | CASSLRGGSGYTF | TGTGCCAGCAGCCTTCGGGGGGGTTCCGGCTACACCTTC
TRBJ1-2 | - | TRBV28 | - | CATYFYGYTF | TGTGCCACCTACTTCTATGGCTACACCTTC
TRBJ1-1 | - | TRBV7-6 | - | CASSPAVTEAFF | TGTGCCAGCAGCCCAGCGGTCACTGAAGCTTTCTTT
TRBJ1-1 | - | TRBV2 | many | CASRREGSMNTEAFF | TGTGCCAGCAGGAGGGAAGGCAGCATGAACACTGAAGCTTTCTTT
TRBJ2-2 | TRBD1 | TRBV7-2 | - | CASSPTGGTPGELFF | TGTGCCAGCAGCCCCACAGGGGGAACACCAGGGGAGCTGTTTTTT
TRBJ1-2 | TRBD1 | TRBV4-2 | - | CASSPGQGVRFYGYTF | TGTGCCAGCAGCCCGGGACAGGGAGTCCGATTCTATGGCTACACCTTC
TRBJ1-5 | TRBD1 | TRBV24-1 | - | CATRDRGGNQPQHF | TGTGCCACCAGGGACAGGGGTGGGAATCAGCCCCAGCATTTT
TRBJ1-3 | TRBD1 | TRBV6-6 | - | CASSNPTGGGGNTIYF | TGTGCCAGCAGTAACCCGACAGGGGGCGGTGGAAACACCATATATTTT
TRBJ1-1 | - | TRBV19 | - | CASRVGAQSTEAFF | TGTGCCAGCCGAGTGGGGGCGCAGAGCACTGAAGCTTTCTTT
TRBJ2-1 | - | TRBV5-1 | - | CASSRSQEQFF | TGCGCCAGCAGTCGCAGTCAGGAGCAGTTCTTC
TRBJ2-3 | TRBD2 | TRBV9 | - | CASSVGVAGSTDTQYF | TGTGCCAGCAGCGTAGGTGTAGCGGGGAGCACAGATACGCAGTATTTT
TRBJ1-3 | TRBD1 | TRBV19 | once | CASRRTGLGNTIYF | TGTGCCAGTAGGAGGACAGGGCTTGGAAACACCATATATTTT
TRBJ2-1 | - | TRBV10-3 | - | CAISPRGNNEQFF | TGTGCCATCAGCCCCAGGGGCAACAATGAGCAGTTCTTC
TRBJ2-6 | - | TRBV4-2 | once | CASSRNTDAGANVLTF | TGTGCCAGCAGCCGAAACACAGATGCTGGGGCCAACGTCCTGACTTTC
TRBJ2-7 | - | TRBV9 | - | CASSVEYAGGPVGEQYF | TGTGCCAGCAGCGTAGAGTATGCCGGGGGACCGGTCGGCGAGCAGTACTTC
TRBJ1-1 | - | TRBV5-4 | - | CASSLDQGGTEAFF | TGTGCCAGCAGCTTGGACCAGGGAGGGACTGAAGCTTTCTTT
TRBJ2-2 | - | TRBV7-9 | - | CASRITKNTGELFF | TGTGCCAGCAGAATCACAAAGAACACCGGGGAGCTGTTTTTT
TRBJ2-1 | TRBD2 | TRBV6-2/TRBV6-3 | - | CASSYSLAGFRVVSYNEQFF | TGTGCCAGCAGTTACTCTTTAGCGGGGTTCCGTGTTGTCTCCTACAATGAGCAGTTCTTC
TRBJ2-7 | - | TRBV4-1 | few | CASSQGVGAREQYF | TGCGCCAGCAGCCAAGGAGTGGGAGCTCGCGAGCAGTACTTC
TRBJ2-4 | - | TRBV15 | - | CATSQSTALARGNIQYF | TGTGCCACCAGCCAATCTACGGCCTTAGCGAGGGGGAACATTCAGTACTTC
TRBJ2-1 | TRBD2 | TRBV4-1 | few | CASTHEGLAGRGHEQFF | TGCGCCAGCACCCACGAGGGGCTAGCGGGGAGAGGCCATGAGCAGTTCTTC
TRBJ1-1 | - | TRBV5-1 | - | CASGKIEANTEAFF | TGCGCCAGCGGAAAAATAGAGGCGAACACTGAAGCTTTCTTT
TRBJ1-1 | - | TRBV27 | - | CASSLSGVGRRIEANTEAFF | TGTGCCAGCAGTTTATCCGGGGTTGGCAGGCGAATAGAAGCGAACACTGAAGCTTTCTTT